The 15 T cell receptor beta chains presented below share a single source sample, sequenced in a study of memory B cells and T cells in multiple sclerosis. Assay used: immunoSEQ multiplex PCR; TCRdb lists only in-frame clones, some missing. The data hold 9,500 to 15,000 clones, with approximately 85% observed a single time. What these receptors recognize is not known. Separate sequencing covered autoproliferating (CFSE-dim) and non-proliferating (CFSE-high) T cells from stimulus-free culture. Pooled replicate wells came from about 5x10^7 CFSE-labeled PBMCs cultured roughly seven days without stimulus. Sample: PBMCs from blood kept in culture. Receptor source: a human donor with multiple sclerosis.

The chain recombines TRBV28 with TRBJ2-7; D gene unclear. In germline, CDR1 is MDHEN, CDR2 SYDVKM. Trimming shortened V by 2 bases and J by 4 bases, and 12 bases separated the two germline ends. The length of the CDR3 is 14 residues. CDR3 amino acids: CASSLIGNRYEQYF. Written as DNA, the CDR3 is TGTGCCAGCAGTTTAATTGGGAACCGTTACGAGCAGTACTTC.

The chain has TRBV27 and TRBJ2-2; tentative D call: TRBD2 (6 bases). The V end lost 3 bases, the J end lost 0 bases, and 14 bases lay between the germline ends. Germline CDR1 MNHEY, CDR2 SMNVEV (reference sequence). The CDR3 has 17 amino acids. CDR3 bases: TGTGCCAGCAGTTTCGGCTTTTGGGGGGCGAACACCGGGGAGCTGTTTTTT. Translating it yields CASSFGFWGANTGELFF.

This CDR3 is CASSTGRTNYGYTF. The CDR3 DNA sequence: TGCGCCAGCAGCACTGGACGGACGAACTATGGCTACACCTTC. The V call is TRBV5-1, the J call TRBJ1-2, with D hard to call. CDR3 size: 14 residues. In germline, CDR1 is SGHRS, CDR2 YFSETQ. Trimming stripped 4 bases from V and 2 bases from J, with 12 bases between.

The J gene is TRBJ2-7, the V gene TRBV11-2; D not resolved. This CDR3 is 14 amino acids long. With 3 bases removed from V and 0 bases from J, the gap between germline ends came to 9 bases. Per the germline V gene, CDR1 is SGHAT and CDR2 is FQNNGV. The CDR3 reads CASSLGVSSYEQYF. The CDR3 nucleotides read TGTGCCAGCAGCTTGGGCGTTAGCTCCTACGAGCAGTACTTC.

This clone was observed once. The chain links TRBV6-5 to TRBJ2-7, with D hard to call. Germline V lookup: CDR1 MNHEY, CDR2 SVGAGI. The CDR3 has 13 residues. Between the trimmed V and J ends, which lost 6 bases and 2 bases, there was a span of 11 bases. The chain's CDR3 is CASRPGRTYEQYF. CDR3 in DNA: TGTGCCAGCAGACCAGGACGGACCTACGAGCAGTACTTC.

In DNA, the CDR3 is TGTGCCAGCAGTGCGACAGGGGACGAGCAGTACTTC. Translating gives CASSATGDEQYF. This chain joins TRBV2 and TRBJ2-7; 8 nucleotides agree with TRBD1. From germline, CDR1 is SNHLY and CDR2 FYNNEI. V dropped 4 bases and J dropped 5; count of bases not matched to a gene: 1. This CDR3 contains 12 residues.

The chain carries TRBV6-1 and TRBJ2-3; 9 positions agree with TRBD2. This CDR3 is built from 14 residues. Per germline, CDR1 MNHNS and CDR2 SASEGT. V lost 8 bases and J lost 5; bases outside the gene matches: 8. The CDR3 DNA is TGTGCCAGCCTAGCGGGGAGAACTGGAGATACGCAGTATTTT. Amino acid sequence: CASLAGRTGDTQYF.

This chain links TRBV11-3 with TRBJ1-1, with TRBD1 as a possible D gene (5 bases). The CDR3 extends over 15 amino acids. Looked up from germline, CDR1 is SGHNT and CDR2 is YENEEA. V lost 5 bases to trimming and J lost 1 base, with 14 bases between them. The CDR3 nucleotides are TGTGCCAGCAGCCCCGGCGGGGCTCCGAACACTGAAGCTTTCTTT. Protein sequence: CASSPGGAPNTEAFF.

V usage is TRBV9 and J usage is TRBJ2-5; 8 positions match TRBD2. The J call may be mistaken, given a closer DNA end match to TRBJ2-7. The CDR3 contains 14 residues. Germline CDR1 SGDLS, CDR2 YYNGEE. The CDR3 region has the DNA TGTGCCAGCAGCGTGGGACTAGTCTCCTACGAGCAGTACTTC. Protein sequence: CASSVGLVSYEQYF.

This clone was counted a few times. The chain recombines TRBV21-1 with TRBJ2-3; TRBD2, the table's D call, lacks a check against the DNA. TRBV21-1 is shown as a pseudogene. This CDR3 region has 15 residues. CDR3 sequence reads: CASSKGGGGTDTQYF. The CDR3 DNA follows: TGTGCCAGCAGCAAAGGGGGAGGGGGCACAGATACGCAGTATTTT.

The J gene is TRBJ2-5, the V gene TRBV27; no firm D call. Trimming pared 5 bases from V and 2 bases from J, leaving 12 bases between. The CDR3 runs to 14 residues. Germline loops: CDR1 MNHEY, CDR2 SMNVEV (reference sequence). DNA of the CDR3: TGTGCCAGCAGTATCTTCGGGCGTCAAGAGACCCAGTACTTC. This codes for CASSIFGRQETQYF.

The chain combines TRBV19 with TRBJ2-3; 9 bases agree with TRBD2. V dropped 2 bases and J dropped 4; count of bases not matched to a gene: 7. CDR1 is LNHDA and CDR2 is SQIVND in the germline V gene (reference sequence). This CDR3 is built from 16 residues. The CDR3 DNA reads as TGTGCCAGTAGTATAATTGCGGGAGGGCCCCCAGATACGCAGTATTTT. As protein: CASSIIAGGPPDTQYF.

The rearrangement links TRBV19 to TRBJ2-2; the match to TRBD2 covers 8 bases. With 10 bases clipped from V and 4 bases from J, the junction kept 14 bases outside the gene matches. Germline CDR1 LNHDA, CDR2 SQIVND (reference sequence). The CDR3 totals 16 residues. CDR3 sequence: CATPAKSGGLTGELFF. The CDR3 nucleotides read TGTGCCACTCCTGCGAAGAGCGGGGGCCTCACCGGGGAGCTGTTTTTT.

This sequence joins TRBV7-9 and TRBJ2-5, with D perhaps matching TRBD2 (5 bases). The germline V and J ends were trimmed by 8 bases and 7 bases, with 14 bases remaining between them. The germline gives CDR1 SEHNR, CDR2 FQNEAQ (reference sequence). The CDR3 extends over 12 amino acids. CDR3 amino acids: CASGTGIRTQYF. The CDR3 DNA reads TGTGCCAGCGGAACGGGGATAAGGACCCAGTACTTC.

This clone was found a few times. The V gene is TRBV4-1, the J gene TRBJ2-7, with D perhaps being TRBD1 or TRBD2 (6 bases each). This CDR3 has 13 amino acids. V was clipped by 3 bases and J by 7 bases, with 13 bases between them. Germline V gene lookup returns CDR1 MGHRA and CDR2 YSYEKL. The CDR3 nucleotides read TGCGCCAGCAGCCATTCAGGGGCGGGAGAGCAGTACTTC. Encoded protein: CASSHSGAGEQYF.